The text below deals with one TCR beta chain. The data were obtained in a study of blood T cell repertoires in COVID-19. Whole-study context: COVID-19 samples from acute and convalescent phases originated in the United States, Italy and Spain. PBMCs, B-cell-depleted T cells, or T cells were the source of the cDNA or gDNA that made up the material.

The CDR3 consists of 14 residues. From germline, CDR1 is LNHNV and CDR2 YYDKDF (reference sequence). V was cut by 1 base and J by 0 bases, with 4 bases left in between. Per the study methods: Estimation of nucleated cell counts was performed using reference gene primer amplification. Produced via immunoSEQ multiplex PCR; TCRdb's table is partial and in-frame only. V and J calls and clone size are those listed in that table; D and trimming were worked out from the DNA. The table shows 200,000 or so clones, with around 87% occurring only once. In assigning cohorts, the study relied on participant-reported clinical history.

This TCR was recovered from a woman under 30 in a cohort exposed to, infected with or recovered from COVID-19 (not recorded which). Sequenced: PBMCs or T cells enriched from blood (not recorded which). The V gene is TRBV15, the J gene TRBJ1-3, with D uncertain. CDR3 region: CATSRGLSGNTIYF. CDR3 nucleotide sequence: TGTGCCACCAGCAGAGGTCTCTCTGGAAACACCATATATTTT.